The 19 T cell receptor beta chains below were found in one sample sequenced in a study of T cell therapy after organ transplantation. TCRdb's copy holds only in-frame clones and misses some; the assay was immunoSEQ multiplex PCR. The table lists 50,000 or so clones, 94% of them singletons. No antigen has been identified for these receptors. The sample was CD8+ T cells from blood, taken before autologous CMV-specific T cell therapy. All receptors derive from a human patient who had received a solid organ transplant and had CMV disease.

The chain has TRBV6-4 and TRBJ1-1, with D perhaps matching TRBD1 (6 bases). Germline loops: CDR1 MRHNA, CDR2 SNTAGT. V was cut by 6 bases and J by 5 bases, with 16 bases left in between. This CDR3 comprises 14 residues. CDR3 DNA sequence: TGTGCCAGCAGCGAAGGGGGGGCAGGGACTGAAGCTTTCTTT. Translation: CASSEGGAGTEAFF.

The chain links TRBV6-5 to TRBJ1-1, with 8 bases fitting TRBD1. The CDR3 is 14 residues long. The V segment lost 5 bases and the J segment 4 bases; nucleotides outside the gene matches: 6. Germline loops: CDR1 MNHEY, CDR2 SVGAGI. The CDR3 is CASSQTGDITEAFF. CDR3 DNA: TGTGCCAGCAGTCAGACAGGGGATATCACTGAAGCTTTCTTT.

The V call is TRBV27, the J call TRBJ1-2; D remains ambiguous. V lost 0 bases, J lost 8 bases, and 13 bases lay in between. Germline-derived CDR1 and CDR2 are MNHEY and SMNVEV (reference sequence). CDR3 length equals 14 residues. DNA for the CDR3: TGTGCCAGCAGTTTATCGGTCACGGCCTGGGGCTACACCTTC. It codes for CASSLSVTAWGYTF.

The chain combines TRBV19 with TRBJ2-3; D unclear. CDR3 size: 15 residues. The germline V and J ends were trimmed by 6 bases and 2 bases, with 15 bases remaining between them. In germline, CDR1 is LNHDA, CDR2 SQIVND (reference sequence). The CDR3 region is CASSALSINTDTQYF. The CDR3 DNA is TGTGCCAGTAGCGCACTAAGCATAAACACAGATACGCAGTATTTT. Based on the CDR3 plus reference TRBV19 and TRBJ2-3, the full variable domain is DGGITQSPKYLFRKEGQNVTLSCEQNLNHDAMYWYRQDPGQGLRLIYYSQIVNDFQKGDIAEGYSVSREKKESFPLTVTSAQKNPTAFYLCASSALSINTDTQYFGPGTRLTVL.

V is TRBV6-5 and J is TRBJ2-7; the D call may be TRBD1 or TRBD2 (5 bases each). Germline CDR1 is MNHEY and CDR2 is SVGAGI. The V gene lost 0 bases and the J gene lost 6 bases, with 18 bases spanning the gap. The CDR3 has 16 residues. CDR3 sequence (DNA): TGTGCCAGCAGTTACTCGATTCGTTCGGGGACCTCCGAGCAGTACTTC. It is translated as CASSYSIRSGTSEQYF.

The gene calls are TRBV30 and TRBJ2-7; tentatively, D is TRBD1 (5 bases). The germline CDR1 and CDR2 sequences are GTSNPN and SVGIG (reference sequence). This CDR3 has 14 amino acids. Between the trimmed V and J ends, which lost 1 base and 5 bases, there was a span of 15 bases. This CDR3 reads CAWSGVDTVHEQYF. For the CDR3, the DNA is TGTGCCTGGAGTGGGGTGGACACTGTCCACGAGCAGTACTTC.

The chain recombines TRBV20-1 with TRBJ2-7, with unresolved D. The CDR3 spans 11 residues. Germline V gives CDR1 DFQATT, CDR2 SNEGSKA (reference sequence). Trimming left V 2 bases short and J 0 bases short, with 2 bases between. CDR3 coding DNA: TGCAGTGCTAGAACCTCCTACGAGCAGTACTTC. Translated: CSARTSYEQYF.

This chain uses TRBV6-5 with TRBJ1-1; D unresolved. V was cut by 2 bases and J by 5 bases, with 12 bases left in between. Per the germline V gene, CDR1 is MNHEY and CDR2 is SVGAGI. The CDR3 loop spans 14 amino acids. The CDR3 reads CASSYPGIGTEAFF. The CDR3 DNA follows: TGTGCCAGCAGTTACCCGGGGATCGGGACTGAAGCTTTCTTT.

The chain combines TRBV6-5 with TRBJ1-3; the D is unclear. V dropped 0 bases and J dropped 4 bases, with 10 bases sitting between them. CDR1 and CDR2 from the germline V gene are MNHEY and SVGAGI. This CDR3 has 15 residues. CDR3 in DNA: TGTGCCAGCAGTTACTCGAGCCAAGGCGGAAACACCATATATTTT. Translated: CASSYSSQGGNTIYF.

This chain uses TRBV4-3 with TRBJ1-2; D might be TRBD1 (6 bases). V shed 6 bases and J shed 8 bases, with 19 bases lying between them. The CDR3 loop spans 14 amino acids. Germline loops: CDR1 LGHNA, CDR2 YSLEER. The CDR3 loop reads CASRGGRGARGYTF. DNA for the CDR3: TGCGCCAGCAGAGGAGGTAGGGGGGCGCGGGGCTACACCTTC.

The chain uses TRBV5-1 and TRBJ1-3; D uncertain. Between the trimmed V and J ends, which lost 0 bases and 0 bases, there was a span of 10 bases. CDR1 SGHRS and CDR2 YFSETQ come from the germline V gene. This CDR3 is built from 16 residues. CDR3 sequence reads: CASSLGTMLSGNTIYF. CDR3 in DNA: TGCGCCAGCAGCTTGGGCACCATGCTCTCTGGAAACACCATATATTTT.

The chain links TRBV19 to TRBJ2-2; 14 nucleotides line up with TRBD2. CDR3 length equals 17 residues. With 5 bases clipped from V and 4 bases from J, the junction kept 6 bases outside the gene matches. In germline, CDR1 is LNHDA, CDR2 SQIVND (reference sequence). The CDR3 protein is CASSSRTSGGSTGELFF. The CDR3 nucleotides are TGTGCCAGTAGTTCTCGGACTAGCGGGGGGTCCACCGGGGAGCTGTTTTTT.

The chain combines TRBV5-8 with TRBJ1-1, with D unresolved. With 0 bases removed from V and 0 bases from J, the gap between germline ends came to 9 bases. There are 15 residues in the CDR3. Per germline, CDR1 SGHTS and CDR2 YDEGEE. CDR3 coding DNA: TGTGCCAGCAGCTTGGCGGACTCTCTGAACACTGAAGCTTTCTTT. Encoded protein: CASSLADSLNTEAFF. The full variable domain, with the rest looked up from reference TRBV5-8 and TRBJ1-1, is EAGVTQSPTHLIKTRGQQATLRCSPISGHTSVYWYQQALGLGLQFLLWYDEGEERNRGNFPPRFSGRQFPNYSSELNVNALELEDSALYLCASSLADSLNTEAFFGQGTRLTVV.

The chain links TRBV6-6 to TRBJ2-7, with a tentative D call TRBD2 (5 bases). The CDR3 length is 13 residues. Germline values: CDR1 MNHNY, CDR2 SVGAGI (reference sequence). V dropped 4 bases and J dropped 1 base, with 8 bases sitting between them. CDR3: CASSFGESYEQYF. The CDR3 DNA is TGTGCCAGCAGTTTTGGGGAGTCCTACGAGCAGTACTTC.

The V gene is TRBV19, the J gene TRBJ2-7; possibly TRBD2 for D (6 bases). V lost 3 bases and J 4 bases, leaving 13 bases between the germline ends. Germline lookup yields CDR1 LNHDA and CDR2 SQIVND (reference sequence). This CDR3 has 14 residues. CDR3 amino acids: CASSINRDSYEQYF. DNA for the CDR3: TGTGCCAGTAGTATCAATAGGGACTCTTACGAGCAGTACTTC.

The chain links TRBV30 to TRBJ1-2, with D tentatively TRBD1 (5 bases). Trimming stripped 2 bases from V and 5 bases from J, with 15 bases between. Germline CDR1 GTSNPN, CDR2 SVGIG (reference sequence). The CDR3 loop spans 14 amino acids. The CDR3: CAWSLTGDPYGYTF. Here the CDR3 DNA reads TGTGCCTGGAGTCTAACGGGGGACCCTTATGGCTACACCTTC.

Here the CDR3 reads CASSYSGGAGDTEAFF. CDR3 coding DNA: TGTGCCAGCAGTTACTCTGGGGGGGCCGGGGACACTGAAGCTTTCTTT. The chain has TRBV6-6 and TRBJ1-1, with TRBD1 as a possible D gene (6 bases). Germline V CDR1 and CDR2: MNHNY, SVGAGI (reference sequence). V dropped 0 bases and J dropped 3 bases, with 14 bases sitting between them. This CDR3 is 16 amino acids long.

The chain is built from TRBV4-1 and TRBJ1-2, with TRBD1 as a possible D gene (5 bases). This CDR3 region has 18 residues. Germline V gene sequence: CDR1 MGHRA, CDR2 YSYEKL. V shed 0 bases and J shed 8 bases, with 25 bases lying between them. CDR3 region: CASSQDTVVGAPLGGYTF. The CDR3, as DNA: TGCGCCAGCAGCCAAGATACGGTGGTTGGGGCGCCGCTCGGGGGCTACACCTTC.

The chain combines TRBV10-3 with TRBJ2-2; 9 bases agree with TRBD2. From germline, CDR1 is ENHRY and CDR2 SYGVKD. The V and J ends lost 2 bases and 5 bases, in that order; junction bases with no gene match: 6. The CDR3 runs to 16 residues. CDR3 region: CAISELAGGRTGELFF. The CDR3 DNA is TGTGCCATCAGTGAGCTGGCGGGAGGGCGAACCGGGGAGCTGTTTTTT.